The T cell receptor (beta chain) described here comes from a study of breast tumors, draining lymph nodes, adjacent tissues. Study conclusions and caveats: That most tumor T cells come from lymph nodes remained unproven.

V dropped 3 bases and J dropped 9 bases, with 18 bases sitting between them. The CDR3 loop spans 14 amino acids. CDR1 DFQATT and CDR2 SNEGSKA come from the germline V gene (reference sequence). TCRdb reanalysed the multiplex PCR reads using MiXCR and keeps one entry per CDR3 protein. The sample has about 230,000 distinct CDR3 sequences, about 34% seen once. This clonotype has a handful of counts. Antigen unknown. A much larger clone lies one base from this, so it may be a read error. The lymph nodes were axillary draining lymph nodes from breast cancer patients. Sequencing was done on a sample of axillary lymph node tissue. This clonotype originated in a female donor with breast cancer. Some clones in this sample may be carry-over from other donors' samples. V and J are TRBV20-1 and TRBJ1-5, with D perhaps TRBD1 (5 bases). CDR3 sequence: CSASMGGRRTPQHF. The CDR3 coding sequence is TGCAGTGCTAGTATGGGGGGTAGAAGAACGCCCCAGCATTTT.